The present T cell receptor beta chain was sequenced within a study of regulatory T cells in long-lasting Graves disease. Time point denoted: persistent/refractory GD, antithyroid drugs over 5 years with positive TRAb. The TCR library was made from RNA that had been extracted from PBMCs in TRIzol. Germline V lookup: CDR1 MNHEY, CDR2 SVGEGT. The CDR3 sequence is 13 residues long. The V end was cut by 5 bases, the J end by 2 bases, with 9 bases between. In building TCR beta libraries, iRepertoire HTBI primers were used together with Arm-PCR of CDR3 regions. TCRdb re-analysed the multiplex PCR reads in MiXCR, keeping a single row per CDR3 protein. Of more than 350,000 distinct CDR3 sequences listed, 21% were seen once; the top ten hold over 11%. Whole-study results and caveats: Accuracy was perhaps lowered by the small sample size.

Points on this clonotype: Its cognate antigen is unknown. A much larger clone sits a single nucleotide away, making a read error possible.

The chain recombines TRBV6-2 or TRBV6-3 with TRBJ2-5; D uncertain. This clonotype originated in a female donor with Graves disease. The input for sequencing was peripheral blood mononuclear cells (PBMCs), taken when the disease was refractory, from a patient treated with antithyroid drugs. The CDR3, as DNA: TGTGCCAGCAGTCGGTACGGGCAAGAGACCCAGTACTTC. This translates into CASSRYGQETQYF.